This entry lists 31 T cell receptor beta chains sequenced from one sample in a study of T cells after yellow fever vaccination. TCRdb re-called the 5' RACE reads with MiXCR, one entry per CDR3 protein. Seen here are about 69,000 distinct CDR3 sequences, 4.5% to 7.5% observed once, and the top ten hold roughly 2.3%. The specimen was CD4+ T cells sorted from PBMCs, collected approximately 15 days after the first yellow fever vaccination. These receptors all come from a man younger than 35 who received the YFV17D yellow fever vaccine.

In its sample, this clonotype was seen many times. This chain uses TRBV5-1 with TRBJ2-1; 10 nucleotides agree with TRBD2. Germline assignment: CDR1 SGHRS and CDR2 YFSETQ. The CDR3 consists of 16 residues. V was pared by 0 bases and J by 5 bases, with 5 bases of the junction left unmatched. In nucleotides, the CDR3 is TGCGCCAGCAGCTTGGTCCGACTAGCGGGCCACAATGAGCAGTTCTTC. Translated, it gives CASSLVRLAGHNEQFF.

This clonotype was detected many times. V gene TRBV29-1 combines with J gene TRBJ2-5; D might be TRBD2 (5 bases). V lost 3 bases and J 2 bases, leaving 16 bases between the germline ends. This CDR3 region has 15 residues. CDR1 is SQVTM and CDR2 is ANQGSEA in the germline V gene. This chain's CDR3 is CSVEGRPGKQETQYF. For the CDR3, the DNA is TGCAGCGTTGAGGGTCGACCGGGGAAGCAAGAGACCCAGTACTTC.

At least ten counts were recorded for this clonotype. The chain employs TRBV24-1 and TRBJ2-1; no reliable D call. The CDR3 has 17 residues. Trimming cost V 2 bases and J 0 bases, with 13 bases left between them. Germline V gene lookup returns CDR1 KGHDR and CDR2 SFDVKD. The CDR3 region is CATSDSDLRSSYNEQFF. The CDR3 DNA follows: TGTGCCACCAGTGATTCCGATTTGAGAAGCTCCTACAATGAGCAGTTCTTC.

This clonotype came up many times. DNA for the CDR3: TGCGCCAGCACCCTGGGGGGGACTAGCGGTCAAGAGACCCAGTACTTC. Its protein is CASTLGGTSGQETQYF. V and J are TRBV5-1 and TRBJ2-5; 11 bases line up with TRBD2. The germline CDR1 and CDR2 sequences are SGHRS and YFSETQ. The CDR3 covers 16 residues. V lost 6 bases and J lost 2; bases outside the gene matches: 9.

This clonotype was seen ten or more times. This chain connects TRBV12-3 or TRBV12-4 to TRBJ1-5, with D hard to call. The length of the CDR3 is 13 residues. V lost 4 bases and J lost 0, with 4 bases in between. CDR3 coding DNA: TGTGCCAGCAGTTCTAATAGCAATCAGCCCCAGCATTTT. Translation gives CASSSNSNQPQHF.

This clonotype is a singleton in its sample. This may come from a read error, since a much larger clone is one base off. The chain couples TRBV25-1 to TRBJ2-5; the match to TRBD1 covers 7 bases. Germline assignment: CDR1 MGHDK and CDR2 SYGVNS. CDR3 length: 14 amino acids. V dropped 2 bases and J dropped 4; count of bases not matched to a gene: 4. The CDR3 protein is CASSEDRARETQYF. CDR3 nucleotides: TGTGCCAGCAGTGAAGACAGGGCACGAGAGACCCAGTACTTC.

This clonotype has at least ten counts. The chain couples TRBV5-1 to TRBJ2-1, with TRBD1 matching over 9 bases. V was pared by 4 bases and J by 4 bases, with 3 bases of the junction left unmatched. The CDR3 covers 14 residues. Per the germline V gene, CDR1 is SGHRS and CDR2 is YFSETQ. CDR3 sequence reads: CASSEGTGYNEQFF. The CDR3, as DNA: TGCGCCAGCAGCGAAGGGACAGGGTACAATGAGCAGTTCTTC. The entire variable domain, with the rest obtained from reference TRBV5-1 and TRBJ2-1, is as follows: KAGVTQTPRYLIKTRGQQVTLSCSPISGHRSVSWYQQTPGQGLQFLFEYFSETQRNKGNFPGRFSGRQFSNSRSEMNVSTLELGDSALYLCASSEGTGYNEQFFGPGTRLTVL.

In its sample, this clonotype was seen many times. This chain joins TRBV18 and TRBJ2-1; 7 bases match TRBD1. J gave up 6 bases and V 0 bases, and 5 bases lay outside the gene matches. CDR1 and CDR2 from the germline V gene are KGHSH and LQKENI. The CDR3 length is 15 residues. Here the CDR3 reads CASSPPQGTVNEQFF. The DNA of the CDR3 is TGTGCCAGCTCACCACCCCAGGGGACAGTCAATGAGCAGTTCTTC.

This clonotype was seen repeatedly, ten times or more. The chain recombines TRBV7-9 with TRBJ2-5; D call uncertain. Germline CDR1 and CDR2: SEHNR and FQNEAQ (reference sequence). This CDR3 region has 14 residues. V lost 5 bases and J lost 2, with 12 bases in between. CDR3 DNA: TGTGCCAGCAGCGCCGACTGGAGACAAGAGACCCAGTACTTC. Amino acid sequence: CASSADWRQETQYF.

This clonotype was observed many times. The CDR3 is CASSINQETQYF. In nucleotides, the CDR3 is TGTGCCAGCAGCATAAACCAAGAGACCCAGTACTTC. The V call is TRBV7-6, the J call TRBJ2-5; D gene ambiguous. The CDR3 extends over 12 amino acids. CDR1 and CDR2 from the germline V gene are SGHVS and FNYEAQ. V lost 5 bases to trimming and J lost 0 bases, with 4 bases between them.

This clonotype was observed many times. The chain recombines TRBV9 with TRBJ2-5; TRBD2 aligns across 8 bases. From germline, CDR1 is SGDLS and CDR2 YYNGEE. V dropped 3 bases and J dropped 4; count of bases not matched to a gene: 8. The length of the CDR3 is 15 residues. The CDR3 DNA is TGTGCCAGCAGCGCAGGGGATAGCGGGGCAGAGACCCAGTACTTC. This codes for CASSAGDSGAETQYF. Full variable domain (outside the CDR3, taken from reference TRBV9 and TRBJ2-5): DSGVTQTPKHLITATGQRVTLRCSPRSGDLSVYWYQQSLDQGLQFLIQYYNGEERAKGNILERFSAQQFPDLHSELNLSSLELGDSALYFCASSAGDSGAETQYFGPGTRLLVL.

This clonotype was counted at least ten times. The rearrangement links TRBV20-1 to TRBJ2-5, with 8 bases identical to TRBD1. This CDR3 is 12 amino acids long. Looked up from germline, CDR1 is DFQATT and CDR2 is SNEGSKA (reference sequence). Losses at the gene ends were 5 bases for V and 6 bases for J; bases not matched to a gene: 5. The CDR3 reads CSARTGRKTQYF. CDR3 nucleotides: TGCAGTGCTCGGACAGGGAGGAAGACCCAGTACTTC.

This clonotype was seen repeatedly, ten times or more. The gene calls are TRBV19 and TRBJ2-3, with D perhaps TRBD1 or TRBD2 (6 bases each). CDR1 and CDR2 (germline): LNHDA, SQIVND (reference sequence). V shed 10 bases and J shed 2 bases, with 19 bases lying between them. This CDR3 has 15 residues. The CDR3 nucleotides are TGTGCCACCTCGACTTCGGGGGCCTTCACAGATACGCAGTATTTT. Its translation: CATSTSGAFTDTQYF.

This clonotype appeared many times. V gene TRBV5-1 combines with J gene TRBJ2-2, with TRBD1 matching 7 bases. This CDR3 has 15 residues. Germline values: CDR1 SGHRS, CDR2 YFSETQ. J was trimmed by 0 bases and V by 4 bases; bases with no gene match: 3. CDR3 nucleotides: TGCGCCAGCAGCCGACAGGGCGCGAACACCGGGGAGCTGTTTTTT. Amino acids: CASSRQGANTGELFF.

This clonotype was detected many times. V and J are TRBV4-3 and TRBJ2-3; D remains ambiguous. The CDR3 is 16 amino acids. Between the trimmed V and J ends, which lost 1 base and 6 bases, there was a span of 17 bases. Per germline, CDR1 LGHNA and CDR2 YSLEER. CDR3 protein: CASSQGAVPNGDTQYF. The DNA of the CDR3 is TGCGCCAGCAGCCAAGGGGCGGTGCCAAACGGGGATACGCAGTATTTT.

This clonotype showed up many times. The chain joins TRBV4-2 to TRBJ1-2; D is unclear. This CDR3 region has 14 residues. Germline-derived CDR1 and CDR2 are LGHNA and YNFKEQ. V lost 0 bases, J lost 5 bases, and 10 bases lay in between. CDR3 in amino acids: CASSQEQSDYGYTF. The DNA of the CDR3 is TGTGCCAGCAGCCAAGAACAGAGTGATTATGGCTACACCTTC.

This clonotype was seen ten or more times. This chain joins TRBV14 and TRBJ2-2; TRBD1 might be the D (5 bases). Trimming took off 4 bases at V and 2 bases at J, with 20 bases between the two ends. This CDR3 has 18 amino acids. The germline V gene has CDR1 SGHDN and CDR2 FVKESK. CDR3 region: CASSPASDLGLNTGELFF. CDR3 DNA: TGTGCCAGCAGCCCGGCCTCGGATTTGGGGCTTAACACCGGGGAGCTGTTTTTT.

There are many counts of this clonotype. This chain uses TRBV4-3 with TRBJ2-1, with D unclear. Germline V gives CDR1 LGHNA, CDR2 YSLEER. CDR3 size: 16 residues. V was trimmed by 4 bases and J by 5 bases, leaving 18 bases between them. CDR3 residues: CASSRALLAENNEQFF. The CDR3 DNA sequence: TGCGCCAGCAGCCGGGCTCTCCTGGCGGAAAACAATGAGCAGTTCTTC.

This clonotype was picked up many times. V and J are TRBV7-2 and TRBJ1-2; a possible D gene is TRBD1 (6 bases). The CDR3 extends over 15 amino acids. Germline assignment: CDR1 SGHTA and CDR2 FQGNSA. The V and J ends lost 4 bases and 6 bases respectively, with 18 bases between them. CDR3 loop: CASSSGGAISNGYTF. The CDR3 DNA sequence: TGTGCCAGCAGCTCCGGGGGGGCCATCAGTAATGGCTACACCTTC.

This clonotype was counted ten times or more. CDR3 sequence reads: CASSGLAVSTDTQYF. The CDR3 DNA reads as TGTGCCAGCAGCGGACTAGCCGTTAGCACAGATACGCAGTATTTT. This chain joins TRBV4-2 and TRBJ2-3, with TRBD2 identical over 8 bases. Trimming at V came to 5 bases and at J to 0 bases, leaving 4 bases not matched to a gene. The CDR3 extends over 15 amino acids. CDR1 LGHNA and CDR2 YNFKEQ come from the germline V gene.

This clonotype has at least ten counts. The rearrangement joins TRBV27 to TRBJ1-5; D uncertain. Trimming took off 2 bases at V and 3 bases at J, with 14 bases between the two ends. Germline CDR1 MNHEY, CDR2 SMNVEV (reference sequence). The CDR3 sequence is 16 residues long. The CDR3 region is CASSLSFGIVNQPQHF. The CDR3 region has the DNA TGTGCCAGCAGTTTAAGTTTCGGGATCGTCAATCAGCCCCAGCATTTT.

This clonotype has ten or more counts. This rearrangement joins TRBV5-1 to TRBJ2-1; 9 positions agree with TRBD2. Per the germline V gene, CDR1 is SGHRS and CDR2 is YFSETQ. V dropped 0 bases and J dropped 4; count of bases not matched to a gene: 2. This CDR3 has 15 amino acids. CDR3 region: CASSLGGGAYNEQFF. For the CDR3, the DNA is TGCGCCAGCAGCTTGGGCGGGGGGGCGTACAATGAGCAGTTCTTC.

This clonotype was seen repeatedly, ten times or more. The chain couples TRBV20-1 to TRBJ2-3; 9 bases fit TRBD2. Germline V gene sequence: CDR1 DFQATT, CDR2 SNEGSKA (reference sequence). Germline trimming cut 3 bases from V and 6 bases from J; bases unmatched to any gene: 7. There are 14 residues in the CDR3. As DNA, the CDR3 is TGCAGTGCTAGTCGGCGGGGGGGGGAGGATACGCAGTATTTT. Encoded protein: CSASRRGGEDTQYF.

This clonotype was observed at least ten times. The V call is TRBV7-9, the J call TRBJ1-5, with D unresolved. Germline lookup yields CDR1 SEHNR and CDR2 FQNEAQ (reference sequence). V gave up 5 bases and J gave up 0 bases, with 8 bases separating them. The CDR3 length is 14 residues. CDR3 loop: CASSESGSNQPQHF. CDR3 coding DNA: TGTGCCAGCAGCGAATCGGGTAGCAATCAGCCCCAGCATTTT.

Concerning this clonotype: A much larger clone lies one base from this, so it may be a read error. The V call is TRBV7-6, the J call TRBJ2-3; perhaps D is TRBD1 or TRBD2 (5 bases each). CDR1 is SGHVS and CDR2 is FNYEAQ in the germline V gene. This CDR3 is built from 16 residues. The CDR3 reads CVSSSGPGPGTDTQYF. CDR3 sequence (DNA): TGTGTCAGCAGCTCCGGACCGGGGCCCGGCACAGATACGCAGTATTTT.

Many counts were recorded for this clonotype. The J gene is TRBJ1-3, the V gene TRBV28, with unresolved D. Deletions cut 1 base from V and 1 base from J, with 5 bases between. The V gene's germline CDR1 is MDHEN and CDR2 SYDVKM. CDR3 length equals 14 residues. CDR3 nucleotide sequence: TGTGCCAGCAGTTTATCCCCTTCTGGAAACACCATATATTTT. Residues: CASSLSPSGNTIYF. Combining the CDR3 with reference TRBV28 and TRBJ1-3 gives the whole variable domain DVKVTQSSRYLVKRTGEKVFLECVQDMDHENMFWYRQDPGLGLRLIYFSYDVKMKEKGDIPEGYSVSREKKERFSLILESASTNQTSMYLCASSLSPSGNTIYFGEGSWLTVV.

The chain employs TRBV5-1 and TRBJ1-2; D perhaps matches TRBD1 (5 bases). V was shortened by 2 bases and J by 2 bases, with 10 bases between the two germline ends. The V gene's germline CDR1 is SGHRS and CDR2 YFSETQ. CDR3 length: 14 residues. CDR3: CASSFSRGNYGYTF. The CDR3 DNA follows: TGCGCCAGCAGCTTCTCGAGGGGCAACTATGGCTACACCTTC.

This clonotype was counted ten times or more. CDR3 residues: CASSPYQRSQETQYF. CDR3 DNA: TGTGCCAGCTCACCATACCAGCGGTCCCAAGAGACCCAGTACTTC. V gene TRBV18 combines with J gene TRBJ2-5; possible D gene TRBD2, 5 bases. Germline V gene lookup returns CDR1 KGHSH and CDR2 LQKENI. V dropped 2 bases and J dropped 1 base, with 11 bases sitting between them. The CDR3 totals 15 residues. Full variable domain (rest looked up from reference TRBV18 and TRBJ2-5): NAGVMQNPRHLVRRRGQEARLRCSPMKGHSHVYWYRQLPEEGLKFMVYLQKENIIDESGMPKERFSAEFPKEGPSILRIQQVVRGDSAAYFCASSPYQRSQETQYFGPGTRLLVL.

This clonotype showed up many times. This rearrangement joins TRBV7-3 to TRBJ2-7; 9 bases match TRBD1. Germline loops: CDR1 SGHTA, CDR2 FQGTGA. With V trimmed by 0 bases and J by 7 bases, 10 bases remained unmatched. The CDR3 has 16 amino acids. In nucleotides, the CDR3 is TGTGCCAGCAGCTTAACCTCCGGGACAGGGATGGGGGAGCAGTACTTC. Protein sequence: CASSLTSGTGMGEQYF.

The table lists this clonotype with many counts. This chain links TRBV7-2 with TRBJ2-1; 10 bases match TRBD2. Unmatched junction bases numbered 7, after V lost 1 base and J lost 7 bases. Germline CDR1 SGHTA, CDR2 FQGNSA. The CDR3 loop spans 16 amino acids. In nucleotides, the CDR3 is TGTGCCAGCAGCTTAGTGAGCGGGGGGGCACTTAATGAGCAGTTCTTC. This gives the protein CASSLVSGGALNEQFF.

The sample holds many counts of this clonotype. This CDR3 reads CASSVSPQATEQFF. The CDR3 coding sequence is TGTGCCAGCAGCGTGTCACCACAGGCTACTGAGCAGTTCTTC. This rearrangement joins TRBV9 to TRBJ2-1; TRBD1 might be the D (5 bases). CDR1 is SGDLS and CDR2 is YYNGEE in the germline V gene. V lost 2 bases and J lost 9, with 15 bases in between. The CDR3 has 14 amino acids.